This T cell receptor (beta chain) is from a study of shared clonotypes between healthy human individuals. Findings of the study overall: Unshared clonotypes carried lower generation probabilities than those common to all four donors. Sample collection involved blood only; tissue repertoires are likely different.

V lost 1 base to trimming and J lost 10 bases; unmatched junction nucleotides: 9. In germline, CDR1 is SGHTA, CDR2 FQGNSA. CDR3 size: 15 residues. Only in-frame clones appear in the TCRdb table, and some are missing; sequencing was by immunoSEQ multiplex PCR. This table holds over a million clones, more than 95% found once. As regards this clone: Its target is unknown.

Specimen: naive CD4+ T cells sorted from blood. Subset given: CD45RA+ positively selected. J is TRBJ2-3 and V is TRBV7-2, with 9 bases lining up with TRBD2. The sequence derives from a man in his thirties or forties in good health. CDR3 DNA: TGTGCCAGCAGCTTAGTGAGGTCTAGCGGGAAGGCGCAGTATTTT. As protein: CASSLVRSSGKAQYF.